This T cell receptor beta chain was profiled in a study of molecular identifiers for immune sequencing clone quantification. General study results and limits: Clones carrying above 20 RNA copies accounted for over 98% of effector molecules, under 1% in naive cells.

Germline V gene data show CDR1 as SNHLY and CDR2 as FYNNEI. This CDR3 is built from 12 residues. The V and J ends lost 10 bases and 9 bases respectively, with 16 bases between them. TCRdb ran MiXCR on the PCR reads and lists one entry per CDR3 protein. Among approximately 590,000 distinct CDR3 sequences, around 25% were seen once, and the ten largest hold about 0.81%. There are many counts of this clonotype. The antigen is undetermined. This clonotype originated in a human donor in good health. Some libraries in this study had Jurkat cell RNA spiked in. Sequenced input: naive CD8+ T cells from blood, with Jurkat cell RNA spiked in. Stated subset: FACS-sorted CD8+CD4-CCR7+CD45RA+ naive T cells. The chain uses TRBV2 and TRBJ2-1; TRBD1 or TRBD2 may be the D gene (5 bases each). The CDR3 nucleotides read TGTGCCACCCGGGACCGTTCTAGTGAGCAGTTCTTC. Protein: CATRDRSSEQFF.